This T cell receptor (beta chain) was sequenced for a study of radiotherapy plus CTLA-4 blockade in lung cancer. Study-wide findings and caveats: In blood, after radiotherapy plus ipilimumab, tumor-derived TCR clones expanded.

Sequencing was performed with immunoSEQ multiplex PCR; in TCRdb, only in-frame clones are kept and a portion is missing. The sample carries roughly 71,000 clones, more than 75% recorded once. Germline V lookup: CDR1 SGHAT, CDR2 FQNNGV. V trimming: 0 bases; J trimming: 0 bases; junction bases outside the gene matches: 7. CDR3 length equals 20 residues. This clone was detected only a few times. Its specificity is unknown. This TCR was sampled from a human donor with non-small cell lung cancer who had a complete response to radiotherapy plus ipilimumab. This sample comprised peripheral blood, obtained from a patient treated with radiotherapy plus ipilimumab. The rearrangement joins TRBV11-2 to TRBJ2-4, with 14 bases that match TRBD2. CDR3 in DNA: TGTGCCAGCAGCTTAGATCGAGGGACTAGCGGGGGTTTAGCCAAAAACATTCAGTACTTC. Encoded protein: CASSLDRGTSGGLAKNIQYF.